These 25 T cell receptor beta chains were sequenced from one sample in a study of CD8 T cells in ankylosing spondylitis. TCRdb passed the 5' RACE reads through MiXCR, listing each CDR3 protein once. The sample lists roughly 40,000 distinct CDR3 sequences; under 4.5% were seen once. Sequencing was carried out using blood, either unsorted or a sorted T cell fraction (not recorded which). The receptors come from a female donor with ankylosing spondylitis or in good health (not recorded which).

This clonotype was counted a few times. The chain couples TRBV9 to TRBJ2-5, with TRBD1 as a possible D gene (6 bases). The V gene's germline CDR1 is SGDLS and CDR2 YYNGEE. This CDR3 is built from 14 residues. The V and J ends lost 4 bases and 5 bases respectively, with 15 bases between them. The CDR3 region is CASSIGQPSETQYF. The CDR3 DNA sequence: TGTGCCAGCAGCATCGGACAGCCATCCGAGACCCAGTACTTC.

This clonotype has at least ten counts. The V and J genes are TRBV9 and TRBJ1-6; D gene ambiguous. This CDR3 has 14 residues. Looked up from germline, CDR1 is SGDLS and CDR2 is YYNGEE. V gave up 4 bases and J gave up 4 bases, with 9 bases separating them. The CDR3 loop is CASSSGSYNSPLHF. The CDR3 coding sequence is TGTGCCAGCAGCTCCGGGTCTTATAATTCACCCCTCCACTTT. Based on the CDR3 plus reference TRBV9 and TRBJ1-6, the full variable domain is DSGVTQTPKHLITATGQRVTLRCSPRSGDLSVYWYQQSLDQGLQFLIQYYNGEERAKGNILERFSAQQFPDLHSELNLSSLELGDSALYFCASSSGSYNSPLHFGNGTRLTVT.

The table lists this clonotype with many counts. The chain joins TRBV9 to TRBJ2-1; D call uncertain. In germline, CDR1 is SGDLS, CDR2 YYNGEE. V lost 0 bases to trimming and J lost 5 bases, with 6 bases between them. CDR3 length: 13 residues. The CDR3: CASSVAPDNEQFF. Here the CDR3 DNA reads TGTGCCAGCAGCGTAGCCCCGGACAATGAGCAGTTCTTC.

This clonotype was seen at least ten times. The J gene is TRBJ2-2, the V gene TRBV9, with 7 bases aligning to TRBD2. The CDR3 is 15 amino acids. The V gene end was trimmed by 1 base and the J gene end by 5 bases; junction bases not matched to a gene: 5. Germline-derived CDR1 and CDR2 are SGDLS and YYNGEE. The chain's CDR3 is CASSVWEGATGELFF. CDR3 DNA: TGTGCCAGCAGCGTATGGGAGGGCGCGACCGGGGAGCTGTTTTTT.

This clonotype showed up many times. The chain links TRBV9 to TRBJ2-7; possible D gene TRBD1, 6 bases. CDR3 length equals 14 residues. With 4 bases removed from V and 4 bases from J, the gap between germline ends came to 15 bases. Germline lookup yields CDR1 SGDLS and CDR2 YYNGEE. DNA of the CDR3: TGTGCCAGCAGCCCACGGGACATGCGATACGAGCAGTACTTC. Protein sequence: CASSPRDMRYEQYF. Full variable domain (outside the CDR3, taken from reference TRBV9 and TRBJ2-7): DSGVTQTPKHLITATGQRVTLRCSPRSGDLSVYWYQQSLDQGLQFLIQYYNGEERAKGNILERFSAQQFPDLHSELNLSSLELGDSALYFCASSPRDMRYEQYFGPGTRLTVT.

This clonotype was recorded many times. The CDR3 sequence is CASSVATRAGEQYF. CDR3 DNA sequence: TGTGCCAGCAGCGTAGCTACTAGGGCTGGAGAGCAGTACTTC. The gene calls are TRBV9 and TRBJ2-7; D is perhaps TRBD2 (5 bases). Between the trimmed V and J ends, which lost 0 bases and 7 bases, there was a span of 14 bases. This CDR3 has 14 amino acids. Germline CDR1 reads SGDLS; CDR2 reads YYNGEE.

This clonotype was counted many times. The rearrangement links TRBV9 to TRBJ2-1, with no clear D. Trimming cost V 3 bases and J 7 bases, with 11 bases left between them. The germline V gene has CDR1 SGDLS and CDR2 YYNGEE. There are 13 residues in the CDR3. CDR3 residues: CASSGSSINEQFF. CDR3 sequence (DNA): TGTGCCAGCAGCGGGAGTAGCATTAATGAGCAGTTCTTC.

By sample share, this clonotype is medium-sized (0.01 to 0.1%). The V call is TRBV9, the J call TRBJ2-4; a possible D gene is TRBD1 (7 bases). The CDR3 has 15 residues. The germline gives CDR1 SGDLS, CDR2 YYNGEE. V dropped 2 bases and J dropped 2 bases, with 11 bases sitting between them. CDR3 in amino acids: CASSVEGATKNIQYF. CDR3 DNA: TGTGCCAGCAGCGTGGAGGGGGCGACCAAAAACATTCAGTACTTC.

This clonotype was picked up many times. The genes are TRBV9 and TRBJ1-2, with a possible D match to TRBD1 (5 bases). Germline values: CDR1 SGDLS, CDR2 YYNGEE. The CDR3 sequence is 15 residues long. Trimming stripped 0 bases from V and 2 bases from J, with 11 bases between. The CDR3 region is CASSVVPGDNYGYTF. The CDR3 region has the DNA TGTGCCAGCAGCGTAGTGCCGGGGGACAACTATGGCTACACCTTC.

The chain combines TRBV9 with TRBJ2-5; 10 bases map to TRBD1. Germline V gives CDR1 SGDLS, CDR2 YYNGEE. This CDR3 is 14 amino acids long. The ends lost 4 bases at V and 4 bases at J; junction bases unmatched: 4. The CDR3, as DNA: TGTGCCAGCAGCTACCGGGACAGGGGAGAGACCCAGTACTTC. It yields the protein CASSYRDRGETQYF.

The chain uses TRBV9 and TRBJ2-3, with 12 bases fitting TRBD2. Trimming took 4 bases from V and 9 from J; bases not matched to a gene: 6. CDR3 length equals 14 residues. Germline V gives CDR1 SGDLS, CDR2 YYNGEE. In DNA form, the CDR3 reads TGTGCCAGCAGCCCCCGGACTAGCGGGGACACGCAGTATTTT. Encoded protein: CASSPRTSGDTQYF.

In its sample, this clonotype was seen many times. V is TRBV9 and J is TRBJ1-1, with no clear D. This CDR3 is 15 amino acids long. Germline loops: CDR1 SGDLS, CDR2 YYNGEE. V was shortened by 0 bases and J by 4 bases, with 13 bases between the two germline ends. CDR3 protein: CASSVVPGSSTEAFF. CDR3 nucleotides: TGTGCCAGCAGCGTAGTACCAGGATCGAGCACTGAAGCTTTCTTT.

This clonotype has a count of ten or more. The chain has TRBV9 and TRBJ2-2; D is undetermined. Germline loops: CDR1 SGDLS, CDR2 YYNGEE. Trimming cost V 5 bases and J 4 bases, with 12 bases left between them. This CDR3 spans 14 amino acids. The CDR3 loop reads CASSSYLGTGELFF. For the CDR3, the DNA is TGTGCCAGCAGTTCATATCTGGGCACCGGGGAGCTGTTTTTT.

At least ten counts were recorded for this clonotype. The rearrangement joins TRBV9 to TRBJ2-7; 7 nucleotides line up with TRBD2. Germline CDR1 is SGDLS and CDR2 is YYNGEE. V dropped 0 bases and J dropped 7; count of bases not matched to a gene: 7. CDR3 length: 14 residues. The CDR3 loop reads CASSVGGLVEEQYF. CDR3 bases: TGTGCCAGCAGCGTAGGAGGACTAGTGGAAGAGCAGTACTTC.

This clonotype has a count of ten or more. The chain combines TRBV9 with TRBJ2-7, with D possibly TRBD1 on 6 matching bases. Trimming left V 1 base short and J 0 bases short, with 8 bases between. The CDR3 extends over 14 amino acids. In germline, CDR1 is SGDLS, CDR2 YYNGEE. This CDR3 is CASSVQGSSYEQYF. The CDR3 nucleotides are TGTGCCAGCAGCGTACAGGGGAGCTCCTACGAGCAGTACTTC.

This clonotype was counted ten times or more. CDR3 bases: TGTGCCAGCAGCGTCGGGACTAGCGGGGGGTCACGACTAAGAGAGACCCAGTACTTC. Its translation: CASSVGTSGGSRLRETQYF. J is TRBJ2-5 and V is TRBV9, with 15 bases lining up with TRBD2. Germline V gives CDR1 SGDLS, CDR2 YYNGEE. J lost 4 bases, V lost 2 bases, and 12 bases had no gene match. The CDR3 has 19 residues.

This clonotype was counted many times. V usage is TRBV9 and J usage is TRBJ1-4; D is ambiguous. Looked up from germline, CDR1 is SGDLS and CDR2 is YYNGEE. Trimming took off 3 bases at V and 4 bases at J, with 16 bases between the two ends. The CDR3 totals 16 residues. In nucleotides, the CDR3 is TGTGCCAGCAGCGCAACGCCGGACCCTCTTAATGAAAAACTGTTTTTT. This codes for CASSATPDPLNEKLFF.

At least ten counts were recorded for this clonotype. The chain couples TRBV9 to TRBJ2-1, with a possible D match to TRBD1 (7 bases). V was shortened by 3 bases and J by 4 bases, with 11 bases between the two germline ends. Germline V gene data show CDR1 as SGDLS and CDR2 as YYNGEE. This CDR3 spans 14 amino acids. CDR3 region: CASSAAGQYNEQFF. The DNA of the CDR3 is TGTGCCAGCAGCGCCGCGGGACAGTACAATGAGCAGTTCTTC.

This clonotype was counted many times. J is TRBJ1-2 and V is TRBV9; D is perhaps TRBD1 (5 bases). V was shortened by 0 bases and J by 7 bases, with 16 bases between the two germline ends. The length of the CDR3 is 15 residues. CDR1 and CDR2 (germline): SGDLS, YYNGEE. This chain's CDR3 is CASSVEGRAPFGYTF. The CDR3 coding sequence is TGTGCCAGCAGCGTAGAGGGCAGGGCCCCGTTTGGCTACACCTTC.

The gene calls are TRBV9 and TRBJ1-1, with no clear D. The CDR3 has 13 residues. Germline CDR1 SGDLS, CDR2 YYNGEE. The ends were cut back, 2 bases at V and 4 bases at J, with 9 bases in the middle. CDR3 bases: TGTGCCAGCAGCGTGGGTGCGAGCACTGAAGCTTTCTTT. This translates into CASSVGASTEAFF.

This clonotype has a count of ten or more. DNA of the CDR3: TGTGCCAGCAGCGTTACGGACAGGGGGCAGTACGAAAAACTGTTTTTT. It is translated as CASSVTDRGQYEKLFF. The V and J genes are TRBV9 and TRBJ1-4; 11 positions agree with TRBD1. Per the germline V gene, CDR1 is SGDLS and CDR2 is YYNGEE. This CDR3 has 16 residues. Trimming removed 2 bases from V and 8 bases from J; junction bases left unmatched: 8.

This clonotype has a count of ten or more. The V gene is TRBV9, the J gene TRBJ2-1; D is ambiguous. The CDR3 loop spans 15 amino acids. The germline V and J ends were trimmed by 0 bases and 10 bases, with 17 bases remaining between them. The germline V gene encodes CDR1 SGDLS and CDR2 YYNGEE. DNA for the CDR3: TGTGCCAGCAGCGTAGCTACGGCCGACCGTGGGGAGCAGTTCTTC. Translation: CASSVATADRGEQFF.

This clonotype turned up a few times. V is TRBV9 and J is TRBJ2-3; 11 nucleotides align to TRBD2. V lost 0 bases, J lost 1 base, and 7 bases stayed unmatched. The CDR3 spans 18 residues. CDR1 is SGDLS and CDR2 is YYNGEE in the germline V gene. The CDR3: CASSVALLAGGGTDTQYF. For the CDR3, the DNA is TGTGCCAGCAGCGTAGCTCTGCTAGCGGGGGGAGGCACAGATACGCAGTATTTT.

This clonotype was recorded many times. The chain recombines TRBV9 with TRBJ1-6, with a possible D match to TRBD1 (6 bases). CDR1 and CDR2 (germline): SGDLS, YYNGEE. V lost 7 bases, J lost 2 bases, and 13 bases lay in between. This CDR3 is built from 15 residues. The CDR3 region is CASGGGAAYNSPLHF. The CDR3 bases are TGTGCCAGCGGCGGGGGGGCCGCCTATAATTCACCCCTCCACTTT.

At least ten counts were recorded for this clonotype. The chain carries TRBV9 and TRBJ2-3; 14 bases are a match to TRBD2. Germline V gene data show CDR1 as SGDLS and CDR2 as YYNGEE. The J segment lost 2 bases and the V segment lost 3 bases, leaving 5 bases of the junction unmatched. The CDR3 extends over 17 amino acids. The CDR3 nucleotides read TGTGCCAGCAGCGCAGGGACTAGCGGGGGTTTCACAGATACGCAGTATTTT. Its protein product is CASSAGTSGGFTDTQYF. Full variable domain (missing parts from reference TRBV9 and TRBJ2-3): DSGVTQTPKHLITATGQRVTLRCSPRSGDLSVYWYQQSLDQGLQFLIQYYNGEERAKGNILERFSAQQFPDLHSELNLSSLELGDSALYFCASSAGTSGGFTDTQYFGPGTRLTVL.